These T cell receptor beta chains were read from a single sample in a study of cytomegalovirus exposure and HLA in healthy donors. Sequencing used immunoSEQ multiplex PCR; TCRdb keeps in-frame clones, though not all of them. This sample carries 150,000 to 200,000 clones, around 83% of them seen once, and the ten largest clones take roughly 6.7%. The sequencing sample was made of PBMCs. These receptors were obtained from a man aged 50 to 59 in good health and CMV-seropositive. Each CDR3 is given with its conserved first and last residue. Fields, in order: J gene, V gene, clone size, D gene, CDR3 DNA, CDR3 protein. D genes are given only for firm matches. Size tells how often a clone was seen (once, few, many) or the class of an expanded clone, and some rows leave it out.

J gene: TRBJ1-1
V gene: TRBV2
clone size: -
D gene: -
CDR3 DNA: TGTGCCAGCAGTTCTCGCCAGGGGAGGGACACTGAAGCTTTCTTT
CDR3 protein: CASSSRQGRDTEAFF

J gene: TRBJ2-2
V gene: TRBV18
clone size: -
D gene: -
CDR3 DNA: TGTGCCAGCTCATCTCGACTAGTGAAAAACACCGGGGAGCTGTTTTTT
CDR3 protein: CASSSRLVKNTGELFF

J gene: TRBJ1-4
V gene: TRBV7-2
clone size: -
D gene: TRBD1
CDR3 DNA: TGTGCCAGCAGCTCTCGACAGGGCCATAATGAAAAACTGTTTTTT
CDR3 protein: CASSSRQGHNEKLFF

J gene: TRBJ1-1
V gene: TRBV19
clone size: -
D gene: -
CDR3 DNA: TGTGCCAGTAGTAAGGGGCTGGGAGCTTTCTTT
CDR3 protein: CASSKGLGAFF

J gene: TRBJ2-7
V gene: TRBV5-1
clone size: once
D gene: TRBD1
CDR3 DNA: TGCGCCAGCACCATGACAGGGGGCACCTACGAGCAGTACTTC
CDR3 protein: CASTMTGGTYEQYF

J gene: TRBJ1-5
V gene: TRBV2
clone size: -
D gene: -
CDR3 DNA: TGTGCCAGCAGTGAGGGGGCTCTAGGAACTAATCAGCCCCAGCATTTT
CDR3 protein: CASSEGALGTNQPQHF

J gene: TRBJ2-6
V gene: TRBV6-6
clone size: -
D gene: -
CDR3 DNA: TGTGCCAGCAAACAGAGCTCTGGGGCCAACGTCCTGACTTTC
CDR3 protein: CASKQSSGANVLTF

J gene: TRBJ2-6
V gene: TRBV14
clone size: -
D gene: TRBD1
CDR3 DNA: TGTGCCAGCAGCCCCGCGACAGGGGGCTATCTCTCTGGGGCCAACGTCCTGACTTTC
CDR3 protein: CASSPATGGYLSGANVLTF

J gene: TRBJ1-5
V gene: TRBV27
clone size: -
D gene: -
CDR3 DNA: TGTGCCAGCAGTTTATCAGCGGGCCGCTATAGCAATCAGCCCCAGCATTTT
CDR3 protein: CASSLSAGRYSNQPQHF

J gene: TRBJ2-6
V gene: TRBV5-1
clone size: once
D gene: -
CDR3 DNA: TGCGCCAGCAGCTTGGTGGGGACACTCTCTGGGGCCAACGTCCTGACTTTC
CDR3 protein: CASSLVGTLSGANVLTF

J gene: TRBJ1-1
V gene: TRBV28
clone size: -
D gene: -
CDR3 DNA: TGTGCCAGCAGTTTACCCGCTAGGACACAGGGAGAAGCTTTCTTT
CDR3 protein: CASSLPARTQGEAFF

J gene: TRBJ2-1
V gene: TRBV9
clone size: -
D gene: -
CDR3 DNA: TGTGCCAGCAGCGTAGGTAGCGGAGTCTACAATGAGCAGTTCTTC
CDR3 protein: CASSVGSGVYNEQFF

J gene: TRBJ1-1
V gene: TRBV2
clone size: -
D gene: -
CDR3 DNA: TGTGCCAGCACCTTCGGGGGGAACACTGAAGCTTTCTTT
CDR3 protein: CASTFGGNTEAFF

J gene: TRBJ2-2
V gene: TRBV7-9
clone size: -
D gene: TRBD1
CDR3 DNA: TGTGCCAGCAGCTTAGCGGCAGGGGGAGGGGAGCTGTTTTTT
CDR3 protein: CASSLAAGGGELFF

J gene: TRBJ2-1
V gene: TRBV5-1
clone size: once
D gene: TRBD1
CDR3 DNA: TGCGCCAGCAGCTTGGCCGGGACAGACTCCTACAATGAGCAGTTCTTC
CDR3 protein: CASSLAGTDSYNEQFF

J gene: TRBJ1-2
V gene: TRBV5-6
clone size: -
D gene: -
CDR3 DNA: TGTGCCAGCAGCCCAACGGGAGTTTCTAACTATGGCTACACCTTC
CDR3 protein: CASSPTGVSNYGYTF

J gene: TRBJ2-3
V gene: TRBV11-2
clone size: -
D gene: TRBD2
CDR3 DNA: TGTGCCAGCAGCTTGTTAGCGGGAGGTACAGATACGCAGTATTTT
CDR3 protein: CASSLLAGGTDTQYF

J gene: TRBJ2-2
V gene: TRBV2
clone size: -
D gene: -
CDR3 DNA: TGTGCCAGCAGGTCCGGGAACGCGGGCGGGGAGCTGTTTTTT
CDR3 protein: CASRSGNAGGELFF

J gene: TRBJ2-7
V gene: TRBV18
clone size: -
D gene: TRBD1
CDR3 DNA: TGTGCCAGCTCTCCCGGACAGGGGGCCCGCGAGCAGTACTTC
CDR3 protein: CASSPGQGAREQYF

J gene: TRBJ1-1
V gene: TRBV7-9
clone size: -
D gene: -
CDR3 DNA: TGTGCCAGCAGCTCACAGAACATGAACACTGAAGCTTTCTTT
CDR3 protein: CASSSQNMNTEAFF

J gene: TRBJ1-4
V gene: TRBV9
clone size: -
D gene: -
CDR3 DNA: TGTGCCAGCAGCGTAGAAACAGGTCTCCCCCAAGAAAAACTGTTTTTT
CDR3 protein: CASSVETGLPQEKLFF

J gene: TRBJ1-1
V gene: TRBV18
clone size: -
D gene: TRBD1
CDR3 DNA: TGTGCCAGCTCACCCGGGACAGGGAGCGCTTCTGAAGCTTTCTTT
CDR3 protein: CASSPGTGSASEAFF

J gene: TRBJ2-2
V gene: TRBV7-6
clone size: -
D gene: -
CDR3 DNA: TGTGCCAGCAGCTTTAGACAGGTTGAGACCGGGGAGCTGTTTTTT
CDR3 protein: CASSFRQVETGELFF